These 8 T cell receptor beta chains were sequenced from one sample in a study of blood T cell repertoires in COVID-19. Generated by immunoSEQ multiplex PCR, the TCRdb table keeps only in-frame clones and is missing some. The sample includes about 200,000 clones, 75% to 90% of them seen just once. Specimen: PBMCs or T cells enriched from blood (not recorded which). The source is a woman aged 25-40 years who had been exposed to COVID-19.

The chain is built from TRBV5-1 and TRBJ2-7; D possibly corresponds to TRBD1 (6 bases). V lost 0 bases to trimming and J lost 3 bases, with 10 bases between them. This CDR3 is 14 amino acids long. CDR1 is SGHRS and CDR2 is YFSETQ in the germline V gene. CDR3 residues: CASSLVQQGYEQYF. The CDR3 region has the DNA TGCGCCAGCAGCTTGGTCCAACAGGGCTACGAGCAGTACTTC.

This chain uses TRBV7-6 with TRBJ2-2, with 9 bases matching TRBD1. The CDR3 loop spans 16 amino acids. CDR1 SGHVS and CDR2 FNYEAQ come from the germline V gene. V lost 5 bases to trimming and J lost 3 bases; unmatched junction nucleotides: 7. CDR3 coding DNA: TGTGCCAGCAGCCTAACAGGGGGCGGCGACACCGGGGAGCTGTTTTTT. Its protein is CASSLTGGGDTGELFF. The full variable domain, with the rest looked up from reference TRBV7-6 and TRBJ2-2, is GAGVSQSPRYKVTKRGQDVALRCDPISGHVSLYWYRQALGQGPEFLTYFNYEAQQDKSGLPNDRFSAERPEGSISTLTIQRTEQRDSAMYRCASSLTGGGDTGELFFGEGSRLTVL.

This chain links TRBV9 with TRBJ2-1; 7 bases are a match to TRBD1. Germline V gives CDR1 SGDLS, CDR2 YYNGEE. J gave up 4 bases and V 3 bases, and 7 bases lay outside the gene matches. CDR3 length: 15 amino acids. The CDR3 reads CASSARDRVYNEQFF. In DNA, the CDR3 is TGTGCCAGCAGCGCCCGGGACAGAGTATACAATGAGCAGTTCTTC.

V is TRBV2 and J is TRBJ1-1; 11 positions agree with TRBD1. V shed 8 bases and J 3 bases; nucleotides not matched to a gene: 2. The length of the CDR3 is 13 residues. Per germline, CDR1 SNHLY and CDR2 FYNNEI. The CDR3 protein is CASGGQGDTEAFF. The CDR3 nucleotides read TGTGCCAGCGGGGGACAGGGGGACACTGAAGCTTTCTTT.

The chain uses TRBV5-1 and TRBJ1-1, with TRBD1 as a possible D gene (6 bases). Germline V gene lookup returns CDR1 SGHRS and CDR2 YFSETQ. The CDR3 loop spans 16 amino acids. Trimming pared 4 bases from V and 0 bases from J, leaving 16 bases between. CDR3 sequence (DNA): TGCGCCAGCAGCCAACAGGGAGGGAGCGTGAACACTGAAGCTTTCTTT. This sequence encodes CASSQQGGSVNTEAFF.

This clone was recorded a few times. V gene TRBV10-2 combines with J gene TRBJ1-4; 8 bases fit TRBD1. The ends lost 5 bases at V and 8 bases at J; junction bases unmatched: 7. There are 14 residues in the CDR3. From germline, CDR1 is WSHSY and CDR2 SAAADI. CDR3 in amino acids: CASSSGGYGEKLFF. The CDR3 nucleotides read TGCGCCAGCAGTTCAGGGGGCTATGGAGAAAAACTGTTTTTT.

This rearrangement joins TRBV5-4 to TRBJ2-2; D unclear. The V end was cut by 2 bases, the J end by 7 bases, with 9 bases between. Germline V gene data show CDR1 as SGHNT and CDR2 as YYREEE (reference sequence). The CDR3 has 13 residues. CDR3 sequence (DNA): TGTGCCAGCAGCTTCTACGGCGGCGGGGAGCTGTTTTTT. This encodes CASSFYGGGELFF. Full variable domain (remainder filled in from reference TRBV5-4 and TRBJ2-2): ETGVTQSPTHLIKTRGQQVTLRCSSQSGHNTVSWYQQALGQGPQFIFQYYREEENGRGNFPPRFSGLQFPNYSSELNVNALELDDSALYLCASSFYGGGELFFGEGSRLTVL.

The CDR3 nucleotides read TGCAGCGTTGAAGCCGGGGGAGTGGATACGCAGTATTTT. Protein: CSVEAGGVDTQYF. This chain links TRBV29-1 with TRBJ2-3; D possibly corresponds to TRBD2 (6 bases). V was shortened by 1 base and J by 6 bases, with 11 bases between the two germline ends. The CDR3 totals 13 residues. Germline V gene lookup returns CDR1 SQVTM and CDR2 ANQGSEA.